The present T cell receptor (beta chain) was sequenced within a study of blood T cell repertoires in COVID-19. Overall study context: Whether acute or convalescent, the COVID-19 samples came from the United States, Italy and Spain.

CDR3 length: 12 amino acids. With 9 bases clipped from V and 4 bases from J, the junction kept 3 bases outside the gene matches. The germline CDR1 and CDR2 sequences are MDHEN and SYDVKM. Sequencing was performed with immunoSEQ multiplex PCR; in TCRdb, only in-frame clones are kept and a portion is missing. The repertoire consists of approximately 220,000 clones, with roughly 86% occurring once and the leading ten covering around 3.1%. This chain connects TRBV28 to TRBJ2-7, with TRBD1 identical over 10 bases. The source is a man aged 55 to 70 with acute or convalescent COVID-19. The material sequenced was peripheral blood. The CDR3 nucleotides read TGTGCCAGTAGACAGGGGGCTTACGAGCAGTACTTC. Amino acids: CASRQGAYEQYF.